Each of the 21 T cell receptor beta chains below was sequenced from the same sample in a study of T cells in tumors after PD-1 blockade. Data came from immunoSEQ multiplex PCR; TCRdb stores just in-frame clones and leaves some out. The sample records about 59,000 clones, about 82% being singletons. The source material was PBMCs, sampled before anti-PD-1 treatment. The receptors shown here come from a human donor with basal cell carcinoma.

The chain joins TRBV9 to TRBJ2-1, with 7 nucleotides matching TRBD1. Germline CDR1 SGDLS, CDR2 YYNGEE. The length of the CDR3 is 13 residues. V lost 0 bases, J lost 12 bases, and 6 bases stayed unmatched. CDR3 residues: CASSVATGATQFF. CDR3 DNA: TGTGCCAGCAGCGTAGCTACAGGGGCCACGCAGTTCTTC.

This clone was counted between two and nine times. This rearrangement joins TRBV6-5 to TRBJ2-3; no clear D. This CDR3 is built from 11 residues. V lost 7 bases and J 2 bases, leaving 4 bases between the germline ends. In germline, CDR1 is MNHEY, CDR2 SVGAGI. This CDR3 is CASTYTDTQYF. In nucleotides, the CDR3 is TGTGCCAGCACGTACACAGATACGCAGTATTTT.

J is TRBJ1-2 and V is TRBV2; tentatively, D is TRBD1 (5 bases). Germline CDR1 and CDR2: SNHLY and FYNNEI. The germline V and J ends were trimmed by 4 bases and 2 bases, with 17 bases remaining between them. The CDR3 is 16 residues long. The CDR3 DNA is TGTGCCAGCAGTGCTCGGGGCGGTCAGACGAACTATGGCTACACCTTC. Amino acid sequence: CASSARGGQTNYGYTF.

The J gene is TRBJ1-3, the V gene TRBV7-8; no firm D call. CDR1 is SGHVS and CDR2 is FQNEAQ in the germline V gene. The CDR3 totals 14 residues. With 5 bases removed from V and 3 bases from J, the gap between germline ends came to 11 bases. The CDR3 bases are TGTGCCAGCAGCCGTCGTGGGGTTGGAAACACCATATATTTT. Translated: CASSRRGVGNTIYF.

The chain carries TRBV18 and TRBJ1-4; 7 nucleotides agree with TRBD1. The CDR3 has 15 amino acids. With 5 bases clipped from V and 0 bases from J, the junction kept 3 bases outside the gene matches. Germline V gene sequence: CDR1 KGHSH, CDR2 LQKENI. This CDR3 reads CASSGDRATNEKLFF. CDR3 bases: TGTGCCAGCTCAGGGGACAGAGCAACTAATGAAAAACTGTTTTTT.

This chain uses TRBV5-6 with TRBJ2-5; 10 nucleotides match TRBD1. CDR3 length equals 16 residues. V lost 6 bases, J lost 4 bases, and 12 bases stayed unmatched. The germline V gene has CDR1 SGHDT and CDR2 YYEEEE. CDR3 nucleotide sequence: TGTGCCAGCAAACGCCTATCGGACAGGGGGGGAGAGACCCAGTACTTC. Translated, it gives CASKRLSDRGGETQYF.

This chain joins TRBV6-2 or TRBV6-3 and TRBJ1-5, with no clear D. CDR1 and CDR2 from the germline V gene are MNHEY and SVGEGT. V lost 3 bases and J lost 0, with 9 bases in between. CDR3 size: 15 residues. CDR3 amino acids: CASSYATYSNQPQHF. DNA for the CDR3: TGTGCCAGCAGTTATGCGACGTATAGCAATCAGCCCCAGCATTTT.

In this sample, this clone turned up a few times. This chain links TRBV6-6 with TRBJ1-6, with 7 bases lining up with TRBD1. Germline CDR1 MNHNY, CDR2 SVGAGI (reference sequence). The CDR3 totals 15 residues. V lost 5 bases, J lost 10 bases, and 11 bases stayed unmatched. CDR3 residues: CASSPSDRATSPLHF. In DNA, the CDR3 is TGTGCCAGCAGTCCGTCCGACAGGGCTACGTCACCCCTCCACTTT.

This rearrangement joins TRBV5-1 to TRBJ2-7, with D unresolved. This CDR3 is built from 14 residues. The V end was cut by 0 bases, the J end by 5 bases, with 12 bases between. The germline V gene encodes CDR1 SGHRS and CDR2 YFSETQ. CDR3 residues: CASSLGHTSDEQYF. The DNA of the CDR3 is TGCGCCAGCAGCTTGGGACATACCAGTGACGAGCAGTACTTC.

In its sample, this clone was seen once. The V gene is TRBV9, the J gene TRBJ1-1; D is unclear. Trimming removed 0 bases from V and 3 bases from J, with 21 bases in between. The CDR3 runs to 18 residues. Germline V gene sequence: CDR1 SGDLS, CDR2 YYNGEE. The CDR3 loop reads CASSVGVQTALAHTEAFF. CDR3 nucleotides: TGTGCCAGCAGCGTAGGGGTCCAGACGGCCTTAGCCCACACTGAAGCTTTCTTT.

This clone has just one count. The CDR3 loop is CASSPRATEAFF. The CDR3 bases are TGTGCCAGTAGTCCTCGCGCCACTGAAGCTTTCTTT. J is TRBJ1-1 and V is TRBV19; D gene uncertain. Trimming removed 5 bases at V and 4 bases at J, with 8 bases between. Germline CDR1 reads LNHDA; CDR2 reads SQIVND (reference sequence). The CDR3 has 12 amino acids.

This clone was seen a few times. This rearrangement joins TRBV30 to TRBJ2-2; tentatively, D is TRBD2 (5 bases). Trimming shortened V by 5 bases and J by 3 bases, and 7 bases separated the two germline ends. The CDR3 covers 12 residues. The V gene's germline CDR1 is GTSNPN and CDR2 SVGIG (reference sequence). CDR3: CAWGEYTGELFF. As DNA, the CDR3 is TGTGCCTGGGGGGAGTACACCGGGGAGCTGTTTTTT.

The sample holds one count of this clone. This sequence joins TRBV9 and TRBJ1-3; TRBD1 agrees at 8 bases. The junction had 5 bases not matched to a gene; V was cut back by 3 bases and J by 0 bases. This CDR3 has 16 amino acids. Germline V CDR1 and CDR2: SGDLS, YYNGEE. CDR3 region: CASSAGQGFSGNTIYF. In DNA, the CDR3 is TGTGCCAGCAGCGCCGGACAGGGCTTCTCTGGAAACACCATATATTTT.

The chain employs TRBV14 and TRBJ1-2; a weak D match, TRBD1 (5 bases). CDR3 length equals 15 residues. V was cut by 1 base and J by 8 bases, with 17 bases left in between. Germline CDR1 is SGHDN and CDR2 is FVKESK. The CDR3 here is CASSQVTGHFWGYTF. The CDR3 DNA follows: TGTGCCAGCAGCCAAGTTACGGGGCACTTCTGGGGCTACACCTTC.

The rearrangement links TRBV10-3 to TRBJ1-3; maybe TRBD1 (5 bases). This CDR3 comprises 16 residues. With 2 bases removed from V and 2 bases from J, the gap between germline ends came to 13 bases. Per germline, CDR1 ENHRY and CDR2 SYGVKD. The CDR3 nucleotides read TGTGCCATCAGTGAGCTTCAGGGTGTTCCTGGAAACACCATATATTTT. Translating gives CAISELQGVPGNTIYF.

The chain combines TRBV12-3 or TRBV12-4 with TRBJ2-7, with D unclear. The CDR3 spans 12 residues. V lost 5 bases and J 2 bases, leaving 7 bases between the germline ends. CDR3 sequence: CASSETPYEQYF. The CDR3 DNA reads TGTGCCAGCAGTGAAACCCCCTACGAGCAGTACTTC.

This clone showed up just once. The CDR3 DNA is TGTGCCAGCAGCTTAGGGCAGGGAATTAGAGACACCATATATTTT. The encoded protein is CASSLGQGIRDTIYF. The chain combines TRBV7-6 with TRBJ1-3; TRBD1 is a possible D gene (5 bases). Deletions cut 1 base from V and 8 bases from J, with 15 bases between. The CDR3 loop spans 15 amino acids. CDR1 and CDR2 from the germline V gene are SGHVS and FNYEAQ.

V gene TRBV7-2 combines with J gene TRBJ2-5; 8 nucleotides match TRBD1. The CDR3 extends over 14 amino acids. The junction had 6 bases not matched to a gene; V was cut back by 5 bases and J by 4 bases. Germline loops: CDR1 SGHTA, CDR2 FQGNSA. CDR3 protein: CASSLTGGTETQYF. The CDR3 DNA is TGTGCCAGCAGCCTAACAGGGGGTACAGAGACCCAGTACTTC.

V and J are TRBV7-2 and TRBJ1-6; 8 nucleotides line up with TRBD1. After removal of 1 base from V and 10 bases from J, the junction contained 9 bases not matched to a gene. Germline V gene sequence: CDR1 SGHTA, CDR2 FQGNSA. The CDR3 is made up of 16 amino acids. CDR3 nucleotide sequence: TGTGCCAGCAGCTTAGTGAACAGGGGGATGAAGTCACCCCTCCACTTT. This translates into CASSLVNRGMKSPLHF.

The chain uses TRBV5-4 and TRBJ2-1; D is perhaps TRBD1 (6 bases). V lost 4 bases, J lost 7 bases, and 18 bases lay in between. Germline loops: CDR1 SGHNT, CDR2 YYREEE (reference sequence). The CDR3 runs to 15 residues. The DNA of the CDR3 is TGTGCCAGCAGCATTACACTGGGGGCACGGAATGAGCAGTTCTTC. This sequence encodes CASSITLGARNEQFF.

CDR3 nucleotides: TGTGCCAGCAGTCCCCGGTGGGGACAGGGTCGCGTCGAGCAGTACTTC. This encodes CASSPRWGQGRVEQYF. The chain employs TRBV27 and TRBJ2-7, with 9 bases identical to TRBD1. Germline-derived CDR1 and CDR2 are MNHEY and SMNVEV (reference sequence). This CDR3 has 16 amino acids. Trimming took 5 bases from V and 6 from J; bases not matched to a gene: 14.